The entry below gives a single TCR beta chain sequence along with its context. This sample stems from a study of shared clonotypes between healthy human individuals. About 100 million PBMCs per unsorted sample were used for genomic DNA. CDR3 length: 14 residues. Germline V gene data show CDR1 as SGHDN and CDR2 as FVKESK. V dropped 0 bases and J dropped 7; count of bases not matched to a gene: 5. About 30,000 T cell genomes, or approximately 290 ng DNA, went into replicate PCRs of unsorted PBMC. Sequencing used immunoSEQ multiplex PCR; TCRdb keeps in-frame clones, though not all of them. The sample consists of hundreds of thousands of clones, around 78% of them appearing once.

The gene calls are TRBV14 and TRBJ1-1; 7 nucleotides align to TRBD1. The material sequenced was PBMCs. The clonotype comes from a woman aged 40 to 50 in good health. Some clones in this sample may be carry-over from other donors' samples. The chain's CDR3 is CASSQDLGTDEAFF. The CDR3 region has the DNA TGTGCCAGCAGCCAAGATCTCGGGACAGATGAAGCTTTCTTT.